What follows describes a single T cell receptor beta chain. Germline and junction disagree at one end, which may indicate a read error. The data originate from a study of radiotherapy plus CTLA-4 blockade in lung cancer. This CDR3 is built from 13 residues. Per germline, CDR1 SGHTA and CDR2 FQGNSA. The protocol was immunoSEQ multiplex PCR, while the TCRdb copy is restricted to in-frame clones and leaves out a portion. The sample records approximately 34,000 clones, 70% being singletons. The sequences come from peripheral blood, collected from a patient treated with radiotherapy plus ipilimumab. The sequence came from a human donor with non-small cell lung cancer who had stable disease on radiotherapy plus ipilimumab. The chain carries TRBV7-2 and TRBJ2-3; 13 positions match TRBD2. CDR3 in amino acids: CASSLERTSGGNF. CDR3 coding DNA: TGTGCCAGCAGCTTAGAGCGGACTAGCGGGGGCAATTTT. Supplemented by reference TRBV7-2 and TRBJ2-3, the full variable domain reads GAGVSQSPSNKVTEKGKDVELRCDPISGHTALYWYRQSLGQGLEFLIYFQGNSAPDKSGLPSDRFSAERTGGSVSTLTIQRTQQEDSAVYLCASSLERTSGGNFGPGTRLTVL.